The 13 T cell receptor beta chains listed next were all sequenced from one sample in a study of shared clonotypes between healthy human individuals. In the naive CD8 group, cells lacked CD45RO and were positively selected for CCR7, so terminally differentiated effector memory CD45RA+ cells were left out. Only in-frame clones appear in the TCRdb table, and some are missing; sequencing was by immunoSEQ multiplex PCR. The sample has about 650,000 clones; roughly 96% are singletons. Source material: naive CD8+ T cells sorted from blood. The source of these receptors is a woman between 25 and 40 years old in good health.

The chain joins TRBV2 to TRBJ2-7; 7 bases fit TRBD1. CDR1 is SNHLY and CDR2 is FYNNEI in the germline V gene. The trim removed 6 bases at V and 4 bases at J, leaving 15 bases unmatched. The length of the CDR3 is 16 residues. The CDR3 DNA reads as TGTGCCAGCAGCGGACCCGGCGGACAGGTATTATACGAGCAGTACTTC. Translating it yields CASSGPGGQVLYEQYF.

The V call is TRBV6-5, the J call TRBJ1-3; no definite D call. CDR1 is MNHEY and CDR2 is SVGAGI in the germline V gene. CDR3 size: 14 residues. Trimming cost V 8 bases and J 0 bases, with 11 bases left between them. The CDR3 sequence: CASSSVISGNTIYF. In nucleotides, the CDR3 is TGTGCCAGCTCCTCAGTGATCTCTGGAAACACCATATATTTT.

The chain employs TRBV7-9 and TRBJ2-7, with a tentative D call TRBD1 (5 bases). V was clipped by 9 bases and J by 3 bases, with 12 bases between them. CDR1 is SEHNR and CDR2 is FQNEAQ in the germline V gene (reference sequence). CDR3 size: 12 residues. CDR3 coding DNA: TGTGCCAGTGGAATCCAGGGCTACGAGCAGTACTTC. It translates to CASGIQGYEQYF. Using reference TRBV7-9 and TRBJ2-7 for the parts outside the CDR3, the full variable domain is DTGVSQNPRHKITKRGQNVTFRCDPISEHNRLYWYRQTLGQGPEFLTYFQNEAQLEKSRLLSDRFSAERPKGSFSTLEIQRTEQGDSAMYLCASGIQGYEQYFGPGTRLTVT.

The chain combines TRBV10-3 with TRBJ2-7, with 7 bases fitting TRBD1. The CDR3 consists of 14 residues. Germline V lookup: CDR1 ENHRY, CDR2 SYGVKD. J gave up 4 bases and V 3 bases, and 6 bases lay outside the gene matches. The CDR3 coding sequence is TGTGCCATCAGTGACCAACAGGGGAAGTACGAGCAGTACTTC. Its protein is CAISDQQGKYEQYF.

The rearrangement uses TRBV19 and TRBJ2-1; TRBD2 might be the D (6 bases). CDR1 is LNHDA, CDR2 SQIVND, per germline (reference sequence). Trimming removed 6 bases from V and 3 bases from J, with 15 bases in between. The CDR3 loop spans 15 amino acids. This CDR3 reads CASRLGEEGYNEQFF. The DNA of the CDR3 is TGTGCCAGTAGACTAGGGGAGGAAGGCTACAATGAGCAGTTCTTC.

The gene calls are TRBV28 and TRBJ2-7; 11 bases fit TRBD1. Germline CDR1 is MDHEN and CDR2 is SYDVKM. The CDR3 totals 14 residues. V gave up 5 bases and J gave up 9 bases; unmatched junction bases: 9. This chain's CDR3 is CASSAGTGGFGQYF. The CDR3, as DNA: TGTGCCAGCAGTGCCGGGACAGGGGGGTTTGGGCAGTACTTC.

The V gene is TRBV7-9, the J gene TRBJ2-5, with 7 bases identical to TRBD2. V lost 5 bases to trimming and J lost 1 base; unmatched junction nucleotides: 7. Germline loops: CDR1 SEHNR, CDR2 FQNEAQ (reference sequence). CDR3 length: 15 residues. The CDR3 sequence: CASSPASGLQETQYF. The CDR3 coding sequence is TGTGCCAGCAGCCCTGCTAGCGGCCTCCAAGAGACCCAGTACTTC. Drawing the rest from reference TRBV7-9 and TRBJ2-5, the complete variable domain is DTGVSQNPRHKITKRGQNVTFRCDPISEHNRLYWYRQTLGQGPEFLTYFQNEAQLEKSRLLSDRFSAERPKGSFSTLEIQRTEQGDSAMYLCASSPASGLQETQYFGPGTRLLVL.

This chain joins TRBV7-2 and TRBJ2-7; 8 bases map to TRBD2. Germline values: CDR1 SGHTA, CDR2 FQGNSA. The V gene end was trimmed by 5 bases and the J gene end by 0 bases; junction bases not matched to a gene: 6. The length of the CDR3 is 15 residues. Here the CDR3 reads CASSPGLADSYEQYF. The CDR3 DNA sequence: TGTGCCAGCAGCCCAGGACTAGCAGACTCCTACGAGCAGTACTTC.

The chain has TRBV5-4 and TRBJ2-3; D ambiguous. CDR3 length: 13 residues. V was pared by 1 base and J by 3 bases, with 6 bases between. CDR1 is SGHNT, CDR2 YYREEE, per germline (reference sequence). The CDR3 sequence is CASSLSGTDTQYF. The DNA for the CDR3 is TGTGCCAGCAGCTTGAGTGGGACAGATACGCAGTATTTT.

The chain links TRBV27 to TRBJ2-1; 9 bases are shared with TRBD2. The germline CDR1 and CDR2 sequences are MNHEY and SMNVEV (reference sequence). The CDR3 sequence is 15 residues long. V lost 6 bases to trimming and J lost 6 bases; unmatched junction nucleotides: 9. This CDR3 reads CASSNSGSGANEQFF. For the CDR3, the DNA is TGTGCCAGCAGCAATAGCGGGAGCGGTGCCAATGAGCAGTTCTTC.

V and J are TRBV5-4 and TRBJ2-2; 7 bases fit TRBD2. V was clipped by 3 bases and J by 9 bases; unmatched bases: 5. The CDR3 is made up of 13 amino acids. Germline CDR1 SGHNT, CDR2 YYREEE (reference sequence). CDR3 coding DNA: TGTGCCAGCAGCTCCGGGAGGACCCGGGAGCTGTTTTTT. This gives the protein CASSSGRTRELFF.

The chain recombines TRBV4-1 with TRBJ2-7; 11 positions match TRBD2. V gave up 3 bases and J gave up 1 base; unmatched junction bases: 14. The CDR3 runs to 19 residues. Per the germline V gene, CDR1 is MGHRA and CDR2 is YSYEKL. CDR3 in amino acids: CASSQRVAGGPTPSYEQYF. CDR3 sequence (DNA): TGCGCCAGCAGCCAGAGGGTAGCGGGAGGGCCTACCCCATCCTACGAGCAGTACTTC.

The CDR3 loop is CASSGGGNEKLFF. The CDR3 DNA is TGTGCCAGCTCGGGAGGGGGAAATGAAAAACTGTTTTTT. The rearrangement uses TRBV28 and TRBJ1-4; tentatively, D is TRBD1 (6 bases). Trimming took off 8 bases at V and 5 bases at J, with 12 bases between the two ends. Germline loops: CDR1 MDHEN, CDR2 SYDVKM. The CDR3 is 13 residues long.